The source of this TCR beta chain is a study of beta chain features in type 1 diabetes. Study conclusions and caveats: Equally in patients and controls, shorter templates might have been favored by PCR. Type 1 diabetes patients had moderately but significantly shorter TCRB CDR3s in all four CD4+ subsets.

Populations isolated by sorting all had purity greater than 95%. Comments on this clone: Its antigen is currently unknown.

Between the trimmed V and J ends, which lost 4 bases and 7 bases, there was a span of 8 bases. Germline CDR1 is MDHEN and CDR2 is SYDVKM. CDR3 length: 11 amino acids. The whole isolated RNA underwent reverse transcription, so sequencing captured expressed TCRB transcripts. Reads from naive, central memory and regulatory T cell samples averaged around 3.5 million. Produced via immunoSEQ multiplex PCR; TCRdb's table is partial and in-frame only. Seen here are around 40,000 clones, approximately 60% observed once, and the top ten hold over 2%. The sample taken for sequencing was Tregs from blood. The sequence derives from a woman aged 25-40 years in good health. The rearrangement uses TRBV28 and TRBJ2-7, with no clear D. CDR3 in amino acids: CASSSHGEQYF. The CDR3 DNA is TGTGCCAGCAGTTCCCACGGGGAGCAGTACTTC.